This TCR beta chain comes out of a study of blood T cell repertoires in COVID-19. Study-wide background: Samples of COVID-19 (acute and convalescent) were obtained from the United States, Italy and Spain. The cDNA or gDNA used as material had been derived from T cells, B-cell-depleted T cells, or PBMCs.

Repertoires were generated with immunoSEQ multiplex PCR, while TCRdb's copy carries only in-frame clones and drops some. Of some 150,000 clones detected, over 75% appear once; the ten largest clones hold more than 7.5%. This CDR3 is built from 12 residues. CDR1 and CDR2 (germline): SQVTM, ANQGSEA. V trimming: 5 bases; J trimming: 4 bases; junction bases outside the gene matches: 0. The chain links TRBV29-1 to TRBJ2-7; 12 bases map to TRBD2. This TCR was recovered from a woman aged 55-69 years with COVID-19, enrolled during active disease. The sample consisted of peripheral blood. As DNA, the CDR3 is TGCAGCGTTCTAGCGGGGGGGTACGAGCAGTACTTC. Its protein product is CSVLAGGYEQYF.